This is a list of T cell receptor beta chains from one sample in a study of STAT3 mutations in large granular lymphocyte leukemia. Clones were read by immunoSEQ multiplex PCR, and TCRdb kept only the in-frame ones, dropping some. The profile shows about 2,600 clones, over 75% of them singletons. Material for sequencing was peripheral blood mononuclear cells. All receptors derive from a woman in her seventies with T-cell large granular lymphocyte leukemia. Some clones in this sample may be carry-over from other donors' samples. CDR3s include the opening cysteine and the closing phenylalanine or tryptophan. A D gene is named only where the DNA matches it firmly. Part of the rows lack a size; the others show once, few, many or a class for expanded clones.

size	V	J	D	DNA	CDR3
NA	TRBV28	TRBJ2-1	NA	TGTGCCAGCAGCCACAAGGGCTGGGGCAATGAGCAGTTCTTC	CASSHKGWGNEQFF
NA	TRBV11-2	TRBJ1-2	NA	TGTGCCAGCAGCTTAGCGGTCAACTATGGCTACACCTTC	CASSLAVNYGYTF
NA	TRBV28	TRBJ1-2	TRBD1	TGTGCCAGCACCCAGGGGGGGACCGGACAGGGCTACACCTTC	CASTQGGTGQGYTF
once	TRBV7-2	TRBJ1-2	NA	TGTGCCAGCACCTTCCAGGGTTCGTTCTATGGCTACACCTTC	CASTFQGSFYGYTF
NA	TRBV15	TRBJ1-6	NA	TGTGCCACCAGCAGAGATCTAAATTCACCCCTCCACTTT	CATSRDLNSPLHF
NA	TRBV29-1	TRBJ2-3	NA	TGCAGCGTTGACAGGGGAAACACAGATACGCAGTATTTT	CSVDRGNTDTQYF
NA	TRBV29-1	TRBJ2-7	NA	TGCAGCGTTGGACCCGGTGGGACCCGATTCTACGAGCAGTACTTC	CSVGPGGTRFYEQYF
once	TRBV5-1	TRBJ2-1	TRBD1	TGCGCCAGCAGCTTGGGGACAGGACGAGCTGAGCAGTTCTTC	CASSLGTGRAEQFF
NA	TRBV9	TRBJ2-2	TRBD1	TGTGCCAGCAGCCCCATGACAGGGGTCACCGGGGAGCTGTTTTTT	CASSPMTGVTGELFF
few	TRBV5-1	TRBJ1-3	NA	TGCGCCAGCAGCTTGGCCGGTGGGACGCTTGGAAACACCATATATTTT	CASSLAGGTLGNTIYF
NA	TRBV7-9	TRBJ2-3	TRBD2	TGTGCCAGCAGCTTTCCTCCGGCGTTAGTAGCGGGGTTTGCAGATACGCAGTATTTT	CASSFPPALVAGFADTQYF
few	TRBV5-3	TRBJ2-3	TRBD1	TGTGCCAGAAGCATCGACAGGGAGACAGATACGCAGTATTTT	CARSIDRETDTQYF
NA	TRBV18	TRBJ2-7	TRBD1	TGTGCCAGCTCACCGGGGACAGGGGCTAGCGAGCAGTACTTC	CASSPGTGASEQYF
once	TRBV18	TRBJ2-3	TRBD2	TGTGCCAGCTCACCACCGGACGGGGGGGGCACAGATACGCAGTATTTT	CASSPPDGGGTDTQYF
NA	TRBV27	TRBJ1-2	TRBD1	TGTGCCAGCAGTTCACGGACAGGGGGTAACTATGGCTACACCTTC	CASSSRTGGNYGYTF
NA	TRBV19	TRBJ1-2	NA	TGTGCCAGTAGTACCCCGGGGCTTGGACGCTATGGCTACACCTTC	CASSTPGLGRYGYTF
NA	TRBV30	TRBJ2-7	TRBD2	TGTGCCTGGATTCCCTGGACGGGGGGGATCGAGCAGTACTTC	CAWIPWTGGIEQYF
few	TRBV18	TRBJ1-1	NA	TGTGCCAGCTCACCTCGACAGAATGAAGCTTTCTTT	CASSPRQNEAFF
NA	TRBV27	TRBJ2-7	NA	TGTGCCAGCAGTTTATCTATCCAGGACTCCTACGAGCAGTACTTC	CASSLSIQDSYEQYF
NA	TRBV4-3	TRBJ1-6	NA	TGCGCCAGCAGCCAATTCCCGGCAGGGCAGAATTCACCCCTCCACTTT	CASSQFPAGQNSPLHF
NA	TRBV7-7	TRBJ1-2	NA	TGTGCCAGCAGCTTAGGAGGGCAGGGTTCTAACTATGGCTACACCTTC	CASSLGGQGSNYGYTF
NA	TRBV29-1	TRBJ1-2	NA	TGCAGCGTTGAAGATTGGCAGCTTGAAGGCTACACCTTC	CSVEDWQLEGYTF
NA	TRBV19	TRBJ1-5	TRBD1	TGTGCCACCTCGGGACAGGGGGTACGTTATCAGCCCCAGCATTTT	CATSGQGVRYQPQHF
NA	TRBV30	TRBJ2-7	NA	TGTGCCTGGAGTACACAGGGAGGCGAGCAGTACTTC	CAWSTQGGEQYF
once	TRBV19	TRBJ1-6	NA	TGTGCCAGTAATCAGGGACTTTCACCCCTCCACTTT	CASNQGLSPLHF
once	TRBV5-1	TRBJ2-5	TRBD1	TGCGCCAGCAGCCCCCGGGACAGGGCGGAGACCCAGTACTTC	CASSPRDRAETQYF
NA	TRBV4-1	TRBJ1-5	NA	TGCGCCAGCAGCCAATGGGGGGGGACCGGTCAGCCCCAGCATTTT	CASSQWGGTGQPQHF
NA	TRBV29-1	TRBJ1-5	NA	TGCAGCGTTGCAGAGAATAGCAATCAGCCCCAGCATTTT	CSVAENSNQPQHF